These 20 T cell receptor beta chains share one sample of origin, sequenced in a study of cytomegalovirus exposure and HLA in healthy donors. PCR used 60 Vbeta primers and 13 Jbeta primers. The assay was immunoSEQ multiplex PCR, and TCRdb's table has in-frame clones only and misses some. The repertoire holds 100,000 to 150,000 clones, with over 70% as singletons. What was sequenced was PBMCs. All receptors come from a young man in good health and CMV-seropositive.

Remarks on this clone: Germline is not matched at one junction end, which may reflect a read error. J is TRBJ2-2 and V is TRBV7-9; D remains unclear. The CDR3 consists of 16 residues. Germline CDR1 reads SEHNR; CDR2 reads FQNEAQ (reference sequence). CDR3 coding DNA: TGTTCCAGCAGCTTTTTAGCACCTCCGAACACCGGGGAGCTGTTTTTT. It codes for CSSSFLAPPNTGELFF. Full variable domain (rest looked up from reference TRBV7-9 and TRBJ2-2): DTGVSQNPRHKITKRGQNVTFRCDPISEHNRLYWYRQTLGQGPEFLTYFQNEAQLEKSRLLSDRFSAERPKGSFSTLEIQRTEQGDSAMYLCSSSFLAPPNTGELFFGEGSRLTVL.

This chain connects TRBV1 to TRBJ2-7; TRBD1, the table's D call, lacks a check against the DNA. TRBV1 is given as a pseudogene. This CDR3 spans 12 amino acids. CDR3 bases: TGCACCAGCATCGAGGGGGACTACGAGCAGTACTTC. Amino acid sequence: CTSIEGDYEQYF.

Note on this clone: The sample holds other DNA sequences that translate to the same CDR3. This rearrangement joins TRBV6-1 to TRBJ2-1; 7 positions match TRBD2. With V trimmed by 5 bases and J by 5 bases, 3 bases remained unmatched. Germline assignment: CDR1 MNHNS and CDR2 SASEGT. The CDR3 covers 13 residues. The CDR3 bases are TGTGCCAGCAGTACCAGCGGGAACAATGAGCAGTTCTTC. Protein sequence: CASSTSGNNEQFF.

The genes are TRBV5-3 and TRBJ2-1, with 9 bases aligning to TRBD2. TRBV5-3 is marked as an open reading frame, function uncertain. J gave up 2 bases and V 10 bases, and 19 bases lay outside the gene matches. The CDR3 is made up of 18 amino acids. Written as DNA, the CDR3 is TGTGCCCCCTCCCCGCGGCTAGCGGGAAACCCCGCCTACAATGAGCAGTTCTTC. This encodes CAPSPRLAGNPAYNEQFF.

The chain employs TRBV9 and TRBJ1-6, with a possible D match to TRBD1 (6 bases). CDR1 and CDR2 from the germline V gene are SGDLS and YYNGEE. The CDR3 runs 17 residues. V gave up 0 bases and J gave up 7 bases, with 17 bases separating them. The CDR3 DNA is TGTGCCAGCAGCGTAGGAATCGAAACAGGGCGGAATTCACCCCTCCACTTT. It is translated as CASSVGIETGRNSPLHF. The full variable domain, rest sourced from reference TRBV9 and TRBJ1-6, is DSGVTQTPKHLITATGQRVTLRCSPRSGDLSVYWYQQSLDQGLQFLIQYYNGEERAKGNILERFSAQQFPDLHSELNLSSLELGDSALYFCASSVGIETGRNSPLHFGNGTRLTVT.

The V and J genes are TRBV2 and TRBJ1-5; TRBD1 is a possible D gene (6 bases). CDR1 SNHLY and CDR2 FYNNEI come from the germline V gene. This CDR3 region has 15 residues. Between the trimmed V and J ends, which lost 3 bases and 4 bases, there was a span of 13 bases. In nucleotides, the CDR3 is TGTGCCAGCAGTGAGTTCAGGGGTGGGAATCAGCCCCAGCATTTT. Its translation: CASSEFRGGNQPQHF.

As DNA, the CDR3 is TGCGCCAGCAGCGCGACAGGGGGCGCTGGGGCCAACGTCCTGACTTTC. Residues: CASSATGGAGANVLTF. The chain has TRBV5-1 and TRBJ2-6; 10 bases are shared with TRBD1. The CDR3 is 16 amino acids. Germline V gene lookup returns CDR1 SGHRS and CDR2 YFSETQ. V dropped 4 bases and J dropped 2; count of bases not matched to a gene: 3.

The rearrangement uses TRBV7-6 and TRBJ2-1; TRBD2 matches at 10 bases. With V trimmed by 1 base and J by 8 bases, 8 bases remained unmatched. From germline, CDR1 is SGHVS and CDR2 FNYEAQ. The CDR3 extends over 16 amino acids. The CDR3 DNA sequence: TGTGCCAGCAGCTTAGAAGCTAGCGGGAGCATTTATGAGCAGTTCTTC. It translates to CASSLEASGSIYEQFF.

The rearrangement joins TRBV6-5 to TRBJ1-1, with TRBD1 matching over 9 bases. V shed 5 bases and J 3 bases; nucleotides not matched to a gene: 4. This CDR3 region has 14 residues. CDR1 is MNHEY and CDR2 is SVGAGI in the germline V gene. The CDR3 spells CASSKDRGYTEAFF. DNA of the CDR3: TGTGCCAGCAGTAAGGACAGGGGTTACACTGAAGCTTTCTTT.

This chain connects TRBV6-1 to TRBJ1-1; a weak D match, TRBD1 (6 bases). This CDR3 contains 14 residues. V lost 9 bases and J lost 6, with 20 bases in between. Germline V gives CDR1 MNHNS, CDR2 SASEGT. The CDR3 here is CASDPVAGAAEAFF. The DNA of the CDR3 is TGTGCCAGTGACCCCGTGGCAGGGGCGGCTGAAGCTTTCTTT.

This clone was recorded once. The CDR3 DNA reads as TGTGCCAGCAGCTTTTCCGACACCGGGGAGCTGTTTTTT. The encoded protein is CASSFSDTGELFF. The V gene is TRBV7-2, the J gene TRBJ2-2; D gene unclear. The V gene's germline CDR1 is SGHTA and CDR2 FQGNSA. CDR3 length: 13 amino acids. V was cut by 3 bases and J by 3 bases, with 5 bases left in between.

The V call is TRBV5-6, the J call TRBJ1-1; TRBD1 matches at 9 bases. J lost 7 bases, V lost 4 bases, and 11 bases had no gene match. Germline V gene data show CDR1 as SGHDT and CDR2 as YYEEEE. The CDR3 is 15 residues long. The CDR3 nucleotides read TGTGCCAGCAGCATAGAGTACAGGGGGCGTGGTGAAGCTTTCTTT. Protein sequence: CASSIEYRGRGEAFF.

The rearrangement uses TRBV12-5 and TRBJ2-7, with TRBD1 matching over 8 bases. The CDR3 runs to 14 residues. Germline CDR1 LGHNT, CDR2 FRNRAP. Trimming removed 1 base from V and 7 bases from J; junction bases left unmatched: 6. The CDR3 protein is CASGLDRGSSEQYF. The CDR3 nucleotides are TGTGCTAGTGGTTTGGACAGGGGGTCGAGTGAGCAGTACTTC.

This chain joins TRBV2 and TRBJ2-6; the D gene is possibly TRBD2 (6 bases). Trimming cost V 6 bases and J 1 base, with 10 bases left between them. There are 15 residues in the CDR3. Looked up from germline, CDR1 is SNHLY and CDR2 is FYNNEI. The CDR3 DNA reads as TGTGCCAGCAGCGGTGGGGGGTCTGGGGCCAACGTCCTGACTTTC. The encoded protein is CASSGGGSGANVLTF.

The rearrangement joins TRBV18 to TRBJ1-5, with D perhaps TRBD1 (6 bases). Looked up from germline, CDR1 is KGHSH and CDR2 is LQKENI. The CDR3 length is 14 residues. V lost 6 bases and J lost 6, with 15 bases in between. CDR3 residues: CASSGGAKVQPQHF. The CDR3 bases are TGTGCCAGCTCGGGGGGGGCTAAAGTTCAGCCCCAGCATTTT.

The chain is built from TRBV5-8 and TRBJ2-5, with D possibly matching TRBD2 (6 bases). Trimming cost V 0 bases and J 4 bases, with 16 bases left between them. The CDR3 sequence is 16 residues long. The V gene's germline CDR1 is SGHTS and CDR2 YDEGEE. CDR3 in amino acids: CASSLDFAGGGETQYF. CDR3 nucleotide sequence: TGTGCCAGCAGCTTGGATTTTGCCGGGGGTGGAGAGACCCAGTACTTC.

This sequence joins TRBV19 and TRBJ1-2, with unresolved D. This CDR3 region has 13 residues. Trimming stripped 4 bases from V and 6 bases from J, with 12 bases between. The germline V gene has CDR1 LNHDA and CDR2 SQIVND (reference sequence). In nucleotides, the CDR3 is TGTGCCAGTAGTACTCAACCGGGAAATGGCTACACCTTC. Protein product: CASSTQPGNGYTF.

The chain combines TRBV7-9 with TRBJ1-1; the D is unclear. The germline V gene encodes CDR1 SEHNR and CDR2 FQNEAQ (reference sequence). The CDR3 contains 15 residues. The V gene lost 5 bases and the J gene lost 5 bases, with 18 bases spanning the gap. CDR3 DNA sequence: TGTGCCAGCAGCCAGACGGACGGGGTAGGGACTGAAGCTTTCTTT. This codes for CASSQTDGVGTEAFF.

This chain uses TRBV5-1 with TRBJ2-1, with TRBD2 as a possible D gene (6 bases). The CDR3 runs 13 residues. Trimming removed 5 bases from V and 4 bases from J, with 10 bases in between. In germline, CDR1 is SGHRS, CDR2 YFSETQ. The DNA for the CDR3 is TGCGCCAGCAGTAGGGACTTGTACAATGAGCAGTTCTTC. This translates into CASSRDLYNEQFF.

The chain recombines TRBV6-6 with TRBJ1-6; D is unresolved. Germline loops: CDR1 MNHNY, CDR2 SVGAGI (reference sequence). Trimming took 2 bases from V and 7 from J, leaving 12 bases between them. This CDR3 is built from 15 residues. The CDR3 bases are TGTGCCAGCAGTTACGGGCAGGTTAACAATTCACCCCTCCACTTT. Residues: CASSYGQVNNSPLHF.